The 7 T cell receptor beta chains reported below all come from one sample, sequenced in a study of blood T cell repertoires in COVID-19. Measured with immunoSEQ multiplex PCR; TCRdb has only the in-frame clones, and not every one. The sample holds about 240,000 clones; roughly 83% are singletons and the top ten take around 12%. The sequencing input was peripheral blood. The receptors shown here come from an elderly man with acute or convalescent COVID-19.

This clone was recorded once. This chain links TRBV5-1 with TRBJ1-2; D might be TRBD1 (5 bases). The length of the CDR3 is 14 residues. Germline V gene data show CDR1 as SGHRS and CDR2 as YFSETQ. Between the trimmed V and J ends, which lost 0 bases and 8 bases, there was a span of 14 bases. CDR3 sequence reads: CASSLDGTSEGYTF. As DNA, the CDR3 is TGCGCCAGCAGCTTGGATGGGACTTCGGAAGGCTACACCTTC.

The rearrangement links TRBV7-8 to TRBJ2-2; D might be TRBD1 (6 bases). From germline, CDR1 is SGHVS and CDR2 FQNEAQ. CDR3 size: 16 residues. Trimming shortened V by 2 bases and J by 0 bases, and 10 bases separated the two germline ends. The CDR3 sequence: CASSLSGQTNTGELFF. As DNA, the CDR3 is TGTGCCAGCAGCTTAAGCGGACAGACGAACACCGGGGAGCTGTTTTTT.

Of note for this clone: Other nucleotide sequences from this sample produce the same CDR3. The V gene is TRBV19, the J gene TRBJ1-2; 10 bases fit TRBD1. The CDR3 contains 15 residues. Per germline, CDR1 LNHDA and CDR2 SQIVND (reference sequence). Trimming cost V 4 bases and J 2 bases; bases outside gene matches: 4. CDR3 in DNA: TGTGCCAGTAGTAGGGACAGGGGCTCGAACTATGGCTACACCTTC. This codes for CASSRDRGSNYGYTF.

J is TRBJ1-2 and V is TRBV5-4; no reliable D call. CDR1 is SGHNT, CDR2 YYREEE, per germline (reference sequence). This CDR3 has 14 residues. V was clipped by 0 bases and J by 5 bases, with 11 bases between them. Here the CDR3 reads CASSLDEGPYGYTF. CDR3 bases: TGTGCCAGCAGCTTGGATGAGGGCCCTTATGGCTACACCTTC.

On this clone itself: This CDR3 is also generated by other DNA sequences in the sample. The chain couples TRBV5-1 to TRBJ1-5; maybe TRBD1 (5 bases). Germline V gene lookup returns CDR1 SGHRS and CDR2 YFSETQ. Trimming took 4 bases from V and 3 from J, leaving 11 bases between them. The CDR3 length is 14 residues. The CDR3 DNA reads as TGCGCCAGCAGCCCAGACAGTTCCAATCAGCCCCAGCATTTT. The encoded protein is CASSPDSSNQPQHF.

The CDR3: CASSIQGWNYGYTF. As DNA, the CDR3 is TGTGCCAGCAGTATACAGGGGTGGAACTATGGCTACACCTTC. The chain uses TRBV6-5 and TRBJ1-2, with 7 bases aligning to TRBD1. This CDR3 contains 14 residues. Germline CDR1 and CDR2: MNHEY and SVGAGI. Trimming cost V 5 bases and J 2 bases; bases outside gene matches: 5.

This chain joins TRBV20-1 and TRBJ2-7; TRBD2 aligns across 9 bases. CDR1 and CDR2 (germline): DFQATT, SNEGSKA (reference sequence). This CDR3 is built from 13 residues. The V segment lost 3 bases and the J segment 5 bases; nucleotides outside the gene matches: 5. This CDR3 is CSASSGRMDEQYF. The DNA for the CDR3 is TGCAGTGCTAGTAGCGGGAGAATGGACGAGCAGTACTTC.